What follows is one TCR beta chain and its context. The sample belongs to a study of shared T cell receptors in the human thymus. Only in-frame clones appear in the TCRdb table, and some are missing; sequencing was by immunoSEQ multiplex PCR. Of hundreds of thousands of clones in the sample, 85% to 90% were seen once. Germline V gives CDR1 SQVTM, CDR2 ANQGSEA. The CDR3 consists of 23 residues. V was shortened by 0 bases and J by 1 base, with 34 bases between the two germline ends. These data also featured in a second study, about human thymus T cells. That publication notes: Corrective surgery for congenital heart defects was being performed on the healthy Finnish infants who served as donors. Thymus tissue for the work was resected from patients undergoing corrective heart surgery. Within thymic and blood repertoires, V and J gene usage appeared to be biased. A high degree of thymic repertoire overlap among unrelated individuals was reported in related research.

This chain joins TRBV29-1 and TRBJ2-1; TRBD2 is a possible D gene (6 bases). The clonotype was recovered from a boy in the first two years of life with a congenital heart defect. Sequenced material: thymocytes. This CDR3 is CSVEDHYGLGDGGSGESYNEQFF. For the CDR3, the DNA is TGCAGCGTTGAAGATCATTATGGTCTAGGCGATGGGGGGAGTGGAGAATCCTACAATGAGCAGTTCTTC.